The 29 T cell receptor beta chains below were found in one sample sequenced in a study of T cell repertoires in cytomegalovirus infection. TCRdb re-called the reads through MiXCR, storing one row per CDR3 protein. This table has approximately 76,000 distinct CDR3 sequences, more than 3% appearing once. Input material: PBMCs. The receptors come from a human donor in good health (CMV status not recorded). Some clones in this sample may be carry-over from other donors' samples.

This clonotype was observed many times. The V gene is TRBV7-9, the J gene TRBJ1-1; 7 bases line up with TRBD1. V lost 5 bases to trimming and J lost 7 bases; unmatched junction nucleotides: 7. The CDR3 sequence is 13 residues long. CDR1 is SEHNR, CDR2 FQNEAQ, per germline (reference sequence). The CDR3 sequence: CASSGKGAGEAFF. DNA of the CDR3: TGTGCCAGCAGCGGAAAGGGGGCGGGTGAAGCTTTCTTT.

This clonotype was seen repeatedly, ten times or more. The CDR3 region has the DNA TGTGCCTGGAGTGTTCGGAGGATGAACACTGAAGCTTTCTTT. Its protein product is CAWSVRRMNTEAFF. The chain joins TRBV30 to TRBJ1-1; D remains unclear. CDR3 length: 14 amino acids. In germline, CDR1 is GTSNPN, CDR2 SVGIG (reference sequence). V lost 0 bases and J lost 0, with 8 bases in between. The variable domain in full, with the rest retrieved from reference TRBV30 and TRBJ1-1, is SQTIHQWPATLVQPVGSPLSLECTVEGTSNPNLYWYRQAAGRGLQLLFYSVGIGQISSEVPQNLSASRPQDRQFILSSKKLLLSDSGFYLCAWSVRRMNTEAFFGQGTRLTVV.

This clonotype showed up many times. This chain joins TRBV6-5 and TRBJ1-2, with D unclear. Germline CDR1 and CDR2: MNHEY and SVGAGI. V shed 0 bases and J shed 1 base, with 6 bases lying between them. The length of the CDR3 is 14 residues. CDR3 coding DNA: TGTGCCAGCAGTTACTCGCGAGTTAACTATGGCTACACCTTC. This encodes CASSYSRVNYGYTF.

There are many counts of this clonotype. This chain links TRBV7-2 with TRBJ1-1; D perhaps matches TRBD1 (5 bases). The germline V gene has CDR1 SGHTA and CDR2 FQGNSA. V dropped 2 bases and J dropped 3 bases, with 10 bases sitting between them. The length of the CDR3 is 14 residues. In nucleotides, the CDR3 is TGTGCCAGCAGCTTATTGCGGGGCGACACTGAAGCTTTCTTT. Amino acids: CASSLLRGDTEAFF.

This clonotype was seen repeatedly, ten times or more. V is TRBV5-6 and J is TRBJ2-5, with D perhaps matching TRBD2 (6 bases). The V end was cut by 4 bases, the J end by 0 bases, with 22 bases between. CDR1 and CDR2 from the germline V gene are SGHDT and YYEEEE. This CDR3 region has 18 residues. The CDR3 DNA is TGTGCCAGCAGCCGACAAAACTGGGGGGTCGGTCACCAAGAGACCCAGTACTTC. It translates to CASSRQNWGVGHQETQYF.

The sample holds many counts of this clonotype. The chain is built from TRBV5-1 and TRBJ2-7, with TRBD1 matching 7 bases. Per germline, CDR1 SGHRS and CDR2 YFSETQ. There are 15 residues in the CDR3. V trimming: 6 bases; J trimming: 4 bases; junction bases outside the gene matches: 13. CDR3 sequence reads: CASTLVSGTAYEQYF. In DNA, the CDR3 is TGCGCCAGCACCCTGGTCAGTGGGACAGCTTACGAGCAGTACTTC.

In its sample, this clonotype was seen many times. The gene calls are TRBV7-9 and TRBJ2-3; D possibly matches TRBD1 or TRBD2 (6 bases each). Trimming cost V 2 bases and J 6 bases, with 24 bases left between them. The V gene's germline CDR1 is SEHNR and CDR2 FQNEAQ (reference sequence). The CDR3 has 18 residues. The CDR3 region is CASSLKTTGDIRGDTQYF. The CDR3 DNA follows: TGTGCCAGCAGCTTAAAGACGACGGGGGACATTAGAGGGGATACGCAGTATTTT. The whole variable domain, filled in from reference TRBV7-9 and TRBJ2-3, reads DTGVSQNPRHKITKRGQNVTFRCDPISEHNRLYWYRQTLGQGPEFLTYFQNEAQLEKSRLLSDRFSAERPKGSFSTLEIQRTEQGDSAMYLCASSLKTTGDIRGDTQYFGPGTRLTVL.

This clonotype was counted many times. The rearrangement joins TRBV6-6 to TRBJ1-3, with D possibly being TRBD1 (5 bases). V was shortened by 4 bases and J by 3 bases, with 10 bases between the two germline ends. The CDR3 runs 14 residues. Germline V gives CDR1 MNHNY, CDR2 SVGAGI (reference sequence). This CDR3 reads CASSSRRDGNTIYF. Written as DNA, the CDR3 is TGTGCCAGCAGTTCCCGCAGGGATGGAAACACCATATATTTT.

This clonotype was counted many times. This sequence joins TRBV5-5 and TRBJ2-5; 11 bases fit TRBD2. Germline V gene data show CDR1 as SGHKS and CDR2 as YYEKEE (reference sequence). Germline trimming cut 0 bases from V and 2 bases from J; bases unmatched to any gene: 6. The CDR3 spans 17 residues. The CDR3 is CASSLGLAGGNQETQYF. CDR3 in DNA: TGTGCCAGCAGCTTGGGGCTAGCGGGGGGAAATCAAGAGACCCAGTACTTC.

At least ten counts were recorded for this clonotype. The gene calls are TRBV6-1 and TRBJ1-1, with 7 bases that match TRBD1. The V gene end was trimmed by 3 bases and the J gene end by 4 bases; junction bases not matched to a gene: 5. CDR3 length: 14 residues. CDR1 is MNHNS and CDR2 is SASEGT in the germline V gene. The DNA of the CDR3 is TGTGCCAGCAGTGAGACAGGGAAGGCCACTGAAGCTTTCTTT. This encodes CASSETGKATEAFF.

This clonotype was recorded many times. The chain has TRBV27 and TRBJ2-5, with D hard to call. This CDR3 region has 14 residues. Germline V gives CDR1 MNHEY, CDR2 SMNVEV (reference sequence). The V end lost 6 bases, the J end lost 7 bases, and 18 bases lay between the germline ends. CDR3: CASSRALNKRTQYF. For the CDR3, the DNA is TGTGCCAGCAGCCGCGCACTAAACAAGAGGACCCAGTACTTC.

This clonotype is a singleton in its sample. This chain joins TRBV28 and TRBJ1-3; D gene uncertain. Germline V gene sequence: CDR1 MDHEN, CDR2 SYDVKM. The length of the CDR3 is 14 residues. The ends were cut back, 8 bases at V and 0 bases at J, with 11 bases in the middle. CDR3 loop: CASEGRSSGNTIYF. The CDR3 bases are TGTGCCAGCGAGGGCCGGAGCTCTGGAAACACCATATATTTT.

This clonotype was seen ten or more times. As DNA, the CDR3 is TGTGCCAGCAGCCAACGGGGAATGAACACTGAAGCTTTCTTT. Amino acids: CASSQRGMNTEAFF. The genes are TRBV3-1 and TRBJ1-1, with unresolved D. CDR1 is LGHDT, CDR2 YNNKEL, per germline (reference sequence). The CDR3 extends over 14 amino acids. The V and J ends lost 2 bases and 0 bases respectively, with 7 bases between them.

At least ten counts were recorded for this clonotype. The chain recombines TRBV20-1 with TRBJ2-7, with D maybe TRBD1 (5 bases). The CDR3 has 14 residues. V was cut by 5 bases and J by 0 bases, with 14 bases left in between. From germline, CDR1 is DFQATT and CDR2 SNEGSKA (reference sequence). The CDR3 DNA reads TGCAGTGCTCTAGACAGTCTAAGCTCCTACGAGCAGTACTTC. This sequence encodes CSALDSLSSYEQYF.

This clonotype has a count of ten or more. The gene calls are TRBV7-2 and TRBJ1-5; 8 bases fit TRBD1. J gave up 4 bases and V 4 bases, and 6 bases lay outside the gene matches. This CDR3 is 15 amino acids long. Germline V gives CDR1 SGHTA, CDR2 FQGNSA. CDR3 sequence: CASSSVGTGNQPQHF. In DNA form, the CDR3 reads TGTGCCAGCAGCTCCGTTGGGACAGGAAATCAGCCCCAGCATTTT.

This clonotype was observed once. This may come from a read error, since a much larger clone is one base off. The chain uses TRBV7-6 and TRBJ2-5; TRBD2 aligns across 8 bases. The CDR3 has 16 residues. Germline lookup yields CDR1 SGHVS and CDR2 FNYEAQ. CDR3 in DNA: TGTGTCAGCAGCTCCCCGGGGGGGGGGGCCATCGTGACCCAGTACTTC. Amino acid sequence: CVSSSPGGGAIVTQYF.

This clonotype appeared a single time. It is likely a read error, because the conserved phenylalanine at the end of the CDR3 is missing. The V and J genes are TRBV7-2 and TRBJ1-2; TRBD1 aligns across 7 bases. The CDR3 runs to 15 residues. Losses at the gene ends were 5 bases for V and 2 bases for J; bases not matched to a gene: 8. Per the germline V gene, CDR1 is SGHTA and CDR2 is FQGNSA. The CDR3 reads CASSPYAGQNYGYTI. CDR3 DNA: TGTGCCAGCAGCCCATACGCGGGACAGAACTATGGCTACACCATA.

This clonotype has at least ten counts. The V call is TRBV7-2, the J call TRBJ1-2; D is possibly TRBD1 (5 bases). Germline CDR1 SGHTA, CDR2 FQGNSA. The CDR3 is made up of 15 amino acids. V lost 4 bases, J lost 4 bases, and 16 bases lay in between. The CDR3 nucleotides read TGTGCCAGCAGCTCGACCCGGGACGGCTTCTATGGCTACACCTTC. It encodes CASSSTRDGFYGYTF.

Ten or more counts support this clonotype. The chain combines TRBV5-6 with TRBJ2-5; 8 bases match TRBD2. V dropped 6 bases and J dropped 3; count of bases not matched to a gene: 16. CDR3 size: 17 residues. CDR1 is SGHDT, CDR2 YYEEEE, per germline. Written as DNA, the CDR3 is TGTGCCAGCACCTCGCTTTCTCCGGGACTAGTGGAAGAGACCCAGTACTTC. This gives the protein CASTSLSPGLVEETQYF.

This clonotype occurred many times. The CDR3 DNA reads as TGTGCCATCAGTGAGGTTCTAGCGGGGGCCAACAATGAGCAGTTCTTC. Residues: CAISEVLAGANNEQFF. This sequence joins TRBV10-3 and TRBJ2-1, with TRBD2 matching over 10 bases. Germline V CDR1 and CDR2: ENHRY, SYGVKD. The CDR3 consists of 16 residues. V trimming: 2 bases; J trimming: 5 bases; junction bases outside the gene matches: 6.

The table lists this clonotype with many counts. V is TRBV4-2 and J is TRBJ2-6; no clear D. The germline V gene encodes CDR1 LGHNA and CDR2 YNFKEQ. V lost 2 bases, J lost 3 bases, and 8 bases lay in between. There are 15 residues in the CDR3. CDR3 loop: CASSQPSGGANVLTF. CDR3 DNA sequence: TGTGCCAGCAGCCAACCATCAGGTGGGGCCAACGTCCTGACTTTC.

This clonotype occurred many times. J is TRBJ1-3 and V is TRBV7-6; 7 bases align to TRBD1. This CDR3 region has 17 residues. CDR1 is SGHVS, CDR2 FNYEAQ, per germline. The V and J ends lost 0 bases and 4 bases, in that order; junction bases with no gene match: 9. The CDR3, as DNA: TGTGCCAGCAGCTTAGCCGCGGGACAGTCCCTCGGAAACACCATATATTTT. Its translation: CASSLAAGQSLGNTIYF.

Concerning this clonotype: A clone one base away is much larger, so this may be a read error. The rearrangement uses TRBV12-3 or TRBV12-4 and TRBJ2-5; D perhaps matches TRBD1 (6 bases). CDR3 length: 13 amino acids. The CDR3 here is CASSLDRQESQYF. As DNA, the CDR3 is TGTGCCAGCAGTTTGGACAGACAAGAGTCCCAGTACTTC.

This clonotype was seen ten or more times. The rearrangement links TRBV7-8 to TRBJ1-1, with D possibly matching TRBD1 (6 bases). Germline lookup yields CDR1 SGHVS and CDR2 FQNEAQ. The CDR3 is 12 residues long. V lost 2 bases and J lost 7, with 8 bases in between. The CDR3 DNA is TGTGCCAGCAGCTTAAGGGGGAATGAAGCTTTCTTT. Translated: CASSLRGNEAFF.

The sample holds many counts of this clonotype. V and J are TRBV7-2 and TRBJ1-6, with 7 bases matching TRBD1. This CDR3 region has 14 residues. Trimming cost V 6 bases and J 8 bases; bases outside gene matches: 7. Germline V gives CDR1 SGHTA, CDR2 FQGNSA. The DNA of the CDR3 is TGTGCCAGCAGACAAGACAGGGCCGATTCACCCCTCCACTTT. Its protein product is CASRQDRADSPLHF. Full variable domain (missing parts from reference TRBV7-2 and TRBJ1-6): GAGVSQSPSNKVTEKGKDVELRCDPISGHTALYWYRQSLGQGLEFLIYFQGNSAPDKSGLPSDRFSAERTGGSVSTLTIQRTQQEDSAVYLCASRQDRADSPLHFGNGTRLTVT.

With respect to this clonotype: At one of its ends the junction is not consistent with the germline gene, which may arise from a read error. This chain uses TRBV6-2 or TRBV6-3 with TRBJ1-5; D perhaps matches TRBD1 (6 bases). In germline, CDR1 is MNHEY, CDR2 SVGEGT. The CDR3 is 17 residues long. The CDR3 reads CASSTKRQVVWNHPQHF. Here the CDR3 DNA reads TGTGCCAGCAGTACCAAACGACAGGTAGTATGGAATCATCCCCAGCATTTT.

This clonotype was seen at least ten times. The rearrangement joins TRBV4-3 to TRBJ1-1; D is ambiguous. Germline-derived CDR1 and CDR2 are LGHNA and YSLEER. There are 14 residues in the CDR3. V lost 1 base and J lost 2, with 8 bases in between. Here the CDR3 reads CASSQAEGNTEAFF. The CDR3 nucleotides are TGCGCCAGCAGCCAAGCTGAAGGAAACACTGAAGCTTTCTTT.

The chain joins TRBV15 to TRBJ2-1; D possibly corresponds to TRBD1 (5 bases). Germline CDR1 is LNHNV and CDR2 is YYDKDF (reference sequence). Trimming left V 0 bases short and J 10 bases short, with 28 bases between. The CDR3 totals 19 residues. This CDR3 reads CATSRDPNWGDRILGEQFF. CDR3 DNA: TGTGCCACCAGCAGAGATCCAAACTGGGGCGATAGGATCCTCGGCGAGCAGTTCTTC.

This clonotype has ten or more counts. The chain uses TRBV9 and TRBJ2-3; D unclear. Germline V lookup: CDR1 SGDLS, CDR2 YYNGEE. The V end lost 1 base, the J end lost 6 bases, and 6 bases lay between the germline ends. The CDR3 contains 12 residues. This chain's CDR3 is CASSVRFDTQYF. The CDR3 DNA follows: TGTGCCAGCAGCGTAAGATTTGATACGCAGTATTTT. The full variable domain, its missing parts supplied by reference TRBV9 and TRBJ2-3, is DSGVTQTPKHLITATGQRVTLRCSPRSGDLSVYWYQQSLDQGLQFLIQYYNGEERAKGNILERFSAQQFPDLHSELNLSSLELGDSALYFCASSVRFDTQYFGPGTRLTVL.